This TCR beta chain was captured in a study of CD4 T cells in relation to SARS-CoV-2 and coronaviruses. A remark on this clone: Its antigen is still unknown.

Libraries were prepared by immunoSEQ multiplex PCR; TCRdb keeps only in-frame clonotypes and omits some of them. The profile shows about 19,000 clones, 70% to 85% of them singletons. The unexposed donors gave CD4+ T cells in about 2010-2019, prior to COVID-19. After more than eight days of culture, CD4+ T cells were isolated. This TCR came from a human donor in good health. Sequences were obtained from CD4+ T cells from PBMCs, cultured in vitro.

The chain's CDR3 is CSASKRGGSDTQYF. CDR3 in DNA: TGCAGTGCTAGTAAGCGGGGGGGCTCAGATACGCAGTATTTT. The chain combines TRBV20-1 with TRBJ2-3; 10 nucleotides agree with TRBD2. V was clipped by 3 bases and J by 4 bases; unmatched bases: 4. CDR1 is DFQATT, CDR2 SNEGSKA, per germline (reference sequence). This CDR3 contains 14 residues.